The 23 T cell receptor beta chains presented below share a single source sample, sequenced in a study of T cell responses to AZD1222 COVID-19 vaccine. Generated by immunoSEQ multiplex PCR, the TCRdb table keeps only in-frame clones and is missing some. The sample includes under 200,000 clones, more than 80% of them seen just once. The starting material was peripheral blood, obtained 28 days after the second dose of the MenACWY control vaccine. The receptor source for this set is an adult who received the MenACWY meningococcal vaccine as a control.

This clone has only one observation. V gene TRBV10-1 combines with J gene TRBJ1-2; 8 nucleotides match TRBD1. The CDR3 is 14 residues long. Trimming took 2 bases from V and 3 from J; bases not matched to a gene: 2. Germline lookup yields CDR1 WNHNN and CDR2 SYGVQD (reference sequence). The CDR3 nucleotides read TGCGCCAGCAGTGAGCGGGACAGGCACTATGGCTACACCTTC. The encoded protein is CASSERDRHYGYTF.

The V and J genes are TRBV6-4 and TRBJ1-1, with TRBD1 matching over 10 bases. The CDR3 spans 14 residues. V lost 2 bases to trimming and J lost 4 bases; unmatched junction nucleotides: 1. Germline V lookup: CDR1 MRHNA, CDR2 SNTAGT. In nucleotides, the CDR3 is TGTGCCAGCAGTGACGGGGACAGGGGCACTGAAGCTTTCTTT. Translated, it gives CASSDGDRGTEAFF.

The J gene is TRBJ2-1, the V gene TRBV9; 8 bases match TRBD2. J lost 2 bases, V lost 2 bases, and 6 bases had no gene match. Germline V gene lookup returns CDR1 SGDLS and CDR2 YYNGEE. The CDR3 consists of 16 residues. DNA of the CDR3: TGTGCCAGCAGCGTGCTAGCGGGTCTTACCTACAATGAGCAGTTCTTC. This encodes CASSVLAGLTYNEQFF.

CDR3 region: CASSVRTSGTGEQFF. The DNA of the CDR3 is TGTGCCAGCAGCGTTCGGACTAGCGGGACGGGAGAGCAGTTCTTC. The genes are TRBV9 and TRBJ2-1; 12 nucleotides match TRBD2. V lost 2 bases to trimming and J lost 10 bases; unmatched junction nucleotides: 7. This CDR3 is built from 15 residues. Germline V gene lookup returns CDR1 SGDLS and CDR2 YYNGEE.

This chain uses TRBV19 with TRBJ1-5; tentatively, D is TRBD1 (6 bases). The CDR3 has 13 amino acids. Germline values: CDR1 LNHDA, CDR2 SQIVND (reference sequence). Trimming stripped 3 bases from V and 6 bases from J, with 9 bases between. The CDR3 protein is CASSIPRGQPQHF. The CDR3 DNA sequence: TGTGCCAGTAGTATCCCCAGGGGTCAGCCCCAGCATTTT.

The chain recombines TRBV15 with TRBJ2-7, with TRBD2 identical over 11 bases. This CDR3 has 16 residues. Germline CDR1 and CDR2: LNHNV and YYDKDF (reference sequence). Unmatched junction bases numbered 7, after V lost 0 bases and J lost 6 bases. The CDR3 is CATSRDVLAGDGEQYF. In DNA form, the CDR3 reads TGTGCCACCAGCAGAGATGTACTAGCGGGAGATGGCGAGCAGTACTTC.

This rearrangement joins TRBV3-1 (or the pseudogene TRBV3-2) to TRBJ2-2; TRBD2 agrees at 10 bases. Germline V gives CDR1 LGHDT, CDR2 YNNKEL (reference sequence). The CDR3 consists of 15 residues. J gave up 7 bases and V 0 bases, and 2 bases lay outside the gene matches. CDR3 DNA sequence: TGTGCCAGCAGCCAAGATCTAGCGGGAGTCGGGGAGCTGTTTTTT. Its protein is CASSQDLAGVGELFF.

The chain carries TRBV18 and TRBJ1-1; no clear D. The length of the CDR3 is 16 residues. CDR1 and CDR2 (germline): KGHSH, LQKENI. V lost 8 bases and J lost 3, with 22 bases in between. This chain's CDR3 is CASLPYGGVRDTEAFF. The DNA of the CDR3 is TGTGCCAGCCTTCCATATGGCGGGGTGAGAGACACTGAAGCTTTCTTT.

V and J are TRBV3-1 (or the pseudogene TRBV3-2) and TRBJ1-1, with D perhaps matching TRBD1 (5 bases). Trimming removed 0 bases at V and 10 bases at J, with 15 bases between. This CDR3 region has 14 residues. In germline, CDR1 is LGHDT, CDR2 YNNKEL (reference sequence). The CDR3 here is CASSQDLAGRGAFF. As DNA, the CDR3 is TGTGCCAGCAGCCAAGATTTAGCGGGGCGCGGAGCTTTCTTT.

This chain uses TRBV30 with TRBJ1-1; weak D call: TRBD1 (5 bases). V was shortened by 5 bases and J by 1 base, with 11 bases between the two germline ends. The CDR3 is 13 residues long. The germline CDR1 and CDR2 sequences are GTSNPN and SVGIG (reference sequence). This chain's CDR3 is CAWSGPTNTEAFF. The CDR3 region has the DNA TGTGCCTGGTCGGGGCCAACGAACACTGAAGCTTTCTTT.

The rearrangement uses TRBV6-5 and TRBJ1-3; no firm D call. Germline loops: CDR1 MNHEY, CDR2 SVGAGI. Trimming left V 7 bases short and J 3 bases short, with 16 bases between. The CDR3 consists of 15 residues. The CDR3 coding sequence is TGTGCCAGCACCGCCGGTATAGGGAATGGAAACACCATATATTTT. Amino acids: CASTAGIGNGNTIYF.

V is TRBV28 and J is TRBJ1-3, with 7 positions matching TRBD1. With 6 bases clipped from V and 2 bases from J, the junction kept 10 bases outside the gene matches. CDR1 and CDR2 (germline): MDHEN, SYDVKM. The CDR3 runs to 16 residues. CDR3 region: CASRSSQGGAGNTIYF. The CDR3 nucleotides are TGTGCCAGCAGAAGTTCGCAGGGGGGAGCTGGAAACACCATATATTTT.

The chain is built from TRBV18 and TRBJ1-2, with D possibly being TRBD1 (6 bases). Germline assignment: CDR1 KGHSH and CDR2 LQKENI. Trimming removed 0 bases from V and 7 bases from J, with 12 bases in between. This CDR3 region has 14 residues. The DNA of the CDR3 is TGTGCCAGCTCACCACCGGCAGGGGCGACTGGCTACACCTTC. Translating gives CASSPPAGATGYTF.

This clone was recorded only once. The chain combines TRBV2 with TRBJ2-7; TRBD1 matches 7 bases. The CDR3 totals 11 residues. Germline assignment: CDR1 SNHLY and CDR2 FYNNEI. The ends lost 7 bases at V and 6 bases at J; junction bases unmatched: 3. The CDR3 DNA sequence: TGTGCCAGCATAGGGGGCATCGAGCAGTACTTC. Its translation is CASIGGIEQYF.

The count of this clone is one. This rearrangement joins TRBV7-2 to TRBJ2-5, with TRBD2 matching over 15 bases. From germline, CDR1 is SGHTA and CDR2 FQGNSA. The trim removed 5 bases at V and 2 bases at J, leaving 3 bases unmatched. CDR3 size: 16 residues. The CDR3 reads CASSPGLAGGQETQYF. The DNA of the CDR3 is TGTGCCAGCAGCCCGGGACTAGCGGGAGGACAAGAGACCCAGTACTTC.

The chain uses TRBV28 and TRBJ1-1; 7 bases match TRBD1. Germline CDR1 reads MDHEN; CDR2 reads SYDVKM. This CDR3 region has 13 residues. Unmatched junction bases numbered 4, after V lost 3 bases and J lost 6 bases. The CDR3 sequence is CASSLMGQPEAFF. CDR3 in DNA: TGTGCCAGCAGTTTGATGGGACAGCCTGAAGCTTTCTTT. Combining the CDR3 with reference TRBV28 and TRBJ1-1 gives the whole variable domain DVKVTQSSRYLVKRTGEKVFLECVQDMDHENMFWYRQDPGLGLRLIYFSYDVKMKEKGDIPEGYSVSREKKERFSLILESASTNQTSMYLCASSLMGQPEAFFGQGTRLTVV.

The genes are TRBV21-1 and TRBJ2-5. TRBV21-1 is a pseudogene segment. The CDR3 loop spans 9 amino acids. CDR3 amino acids: CASQETQYF. In DNA form, the CDR3 reads TGTGCCAGCCAAGAGACCCAGTACTTC.

This chain uses TRBV5-1 with TRBJ2-7; the D is unclear. CDR1 and CDR2 (germline): SGHRS, YFSETQ. The V and J ends lost 2 bases and 1 base respectively, with 4 bases between them. This CDR3 is built from 12 residues. CDR3: CASSLESYEQYF. DNA of the CDR3: TGCGCCAGCAGCTTAGAGTCCTACGAGCAGTACTTC. Filled out from reference TRBV5-1 and TRBJ2-7, the complete variable domain reads KAGVTQTPRYLIKTRGQQVTLSCSPISGHRSVSWYQQTPGQGLQFLFEYFSETQRNKGNFPGRFSGRQFSNSRSEMNVSTLELGDSALYLCASSLESYEQYFGPGTRLTVT.

The chain is built from TRBV7-6 and TRBJ1-1; D possibly corresponds to TRBD1 (5 bases). This CDR3 contains 15 residues. Deletions cut 2 bases from V and 2 bases from J, with 12 bases between. CDR1 SGHVS and CDR2 FNYEAQ come from the germline V gene. The CDR3 is CASSLPGGGNTEAFF. Here the CDR3 DNA reads TGTGCCAGCAGCTTACCCGGGGGGGGAAACACTGAAGCTTTCTTT.

The chain joins TRBV4-3 to TRBJ2-1; a possible D gene is TRBD2 (6 bases). The V gene lost 4 bases and the J gene lost 8 bases, with 18 bases spanning the gap. In germline, CDR1 is LGHNA, CDR2 YSLEER. The CDR3 is 15 amino acids. The CDR3 loop is CASSPSWVGSDEQFF. Here the CDR3 DNA reads TGCGCCAGCAGCCCGTCCTGGGTCGGGAGCGATGAGCAGTTCTTC.

The rearrangement uses TRBV19 and TRBJ1-2; TRBD1 is a possible D gene (5 bases). CDR1 is LNHDA, CDR2 SQIVND, per germline (reference sequence). Trimming cost V 3 bases and J 4 bases, with 12 bases left between them. CDR3 length: 14 residues. CDR3 sequence: CASSMAGGGYGYTF. In nucleotides, the CDR3 is TGTGCCAGTAGTATGGCGGGGGGTGGCTATGGCTACACCTTC.

V gene TRBV5-1 combines with J gene TRBJ2-1; 9 bases match TRBD2. The CDR3 is 14 amino acids. The V segment lost 4 bases and the J segment 7 bases; nucleotides outside the gene matches: 6. Germline lookup yields CDR1 SGHRS and CDR2 YFSETQ. CDR3 residues: CASSRGGRDNEQFF. The CDR3 nucleotides are TGCGCCAGCAGCAGAGGCGGGAGGGATAATGAGCAGTTCTTC.

The rearrangement uses TRBV30 and TRBJ1-1; 8 nucleotides line up with TRBD1. The CDR3 is 12 residues long. Losses at the gene ends were 3 bases for V and 7 bases for J; bases not matched to a gene: 4. Germline lookup yields CDR1 GTSNPN and CDR2 SVGIG (reference sequence). The CDR3, as DNA: TGTGCCTGGAGCGCACAGGGGGTTGAAGCTTTCTTT. Its translation is CAWSAQGVEAFF. The variable domain in full, with the rest retrieved from reference TRBV30 and TRBJ1-1, is SQTIHQWPATLVQPVGSPLSLECTVEGTSNPNLYWYRQAAGRGLQLLFYSVGIGQISSEVPQNLSASRPQDRQFILSSKKLLLSDSGFYLCAWSAQGVEAFFGQGTRLTVV.